Below are 5 T cell receptor beta chains sequenced from a single sample in a study of Ad26.COV2.S vaccination and SARS-CoV-2 variants. Using immunoSEQ multiplex PCR, the repertoire was profiled, and TCRdb retains in-frame clones only, with some absent. The sample lists under 550,000 clones, 88% occurring once. As for treatment: 15 to 20 received Ad26.COV2.S at low or high dose, single or two shots; about five received placebo; per-sample allocation not given. Specimens were obtained on day 63 following the first vaccine or placebo injection. Material: peripheral blood, obtained in a trial of Ad26.COV2.S vaccine versus placebo. These receptors were taken from a person aged 18-65 years who received the Ad26.COV2.S COVID-19 vaccine or a placebo.

The CDR3 spells CASSEWTGVKAEAFF. CDR3 in DNA: TGTGCCAGCAGTGAATGGACAGGGGTGAAGGCTGAAGCTTTCTTT. V is TRBV2 and J is TRBJ1-1, with 9 bases that match TRBD1. Germline assignment: CDR1 SNHLY and CDR2 FYNNEI. V lost 2 bases, J lost 6 bases, and 7 bases stayed unmatched. The CDR3 is made up of 15 amino acids.

The chain has TRBV7-2 and TRBJ2-7; D is perhaps TRBD2 (6 bases). V was shortened by 5 bases and J by 6 bases, with 20 bases between the two germline ends. The CDR3 is 15 residues long. Germline CDR1 SGHTA, CDR2 FQGNSA. The CDR3 DNA reads as TGTGCCAGCAGCGCCGGGTTGCAGGCGGGATCCGAGCAGTACTTC. Amino acid sequence: CASSAGLQAGSEQYF.

This sequence joins TRBV6-1 and TRBJ2-7; tentatively, D is TRBD1 (5 bases). The germline V and J ends were trimmed by 2 bases and 2 bases, with 13 bases remaining between them. Germline V lookup: CDR1 MNHNS, CDR2 SASEGT. The CDR3 has 15 residues. Written as DNA, the CDR3 is TGTGCCAGCAGTGAATACTGGCAGGGCCCCTACGAGCAGTACTTC. Its translation is CASSEYWQGPYEQYF.

This chain joins TRBV19 and TRBJ2-7, with 9 positions matching TRBD2. The V segment lost 6 bases and the J segment 3 bases; nucleotides outside the gene matches: 6. The CDR3 contains 14 residues. Germline V gene lookup returns CDR1 LNHDA and CDR2 SQIVND (reference sequence). The DNA for the CDR3 is TGTGCCAGTAGCTTGGCGGGGGGGAGCTACGAGCAGTACTTC. Protein sequence: CASSLAGGSYEQYF.

V is TRBV27 and J is TRBJ2-1; D is ambiguous. The V gene's germline CDR1 is MNHEY and CDR2 SMNVEV (reference sequence). V lost 2 bases and J 10 bases, leaving 9 bases between the germline ends. The CDR3 covers 12 residues. CDR3 residues: CASSLAIGEQFF. The CDR3 DNA reads as TGTGCCAGCAGTTTAGCTATCGGCGAGCAGTTCTTC.